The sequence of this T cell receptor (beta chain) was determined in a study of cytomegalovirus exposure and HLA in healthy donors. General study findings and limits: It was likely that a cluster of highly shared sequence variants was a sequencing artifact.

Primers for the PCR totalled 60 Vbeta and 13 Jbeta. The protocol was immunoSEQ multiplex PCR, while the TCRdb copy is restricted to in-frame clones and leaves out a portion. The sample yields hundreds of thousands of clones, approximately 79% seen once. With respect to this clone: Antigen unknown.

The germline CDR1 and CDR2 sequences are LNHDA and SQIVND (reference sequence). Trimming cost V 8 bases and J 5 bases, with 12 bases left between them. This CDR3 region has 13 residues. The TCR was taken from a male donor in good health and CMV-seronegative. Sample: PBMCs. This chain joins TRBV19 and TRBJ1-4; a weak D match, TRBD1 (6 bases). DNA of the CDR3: TGTGCCAGTCGAAACAGGGAGAATGAAAAACTGTTTTTT. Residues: CASRNRENEKLFF.